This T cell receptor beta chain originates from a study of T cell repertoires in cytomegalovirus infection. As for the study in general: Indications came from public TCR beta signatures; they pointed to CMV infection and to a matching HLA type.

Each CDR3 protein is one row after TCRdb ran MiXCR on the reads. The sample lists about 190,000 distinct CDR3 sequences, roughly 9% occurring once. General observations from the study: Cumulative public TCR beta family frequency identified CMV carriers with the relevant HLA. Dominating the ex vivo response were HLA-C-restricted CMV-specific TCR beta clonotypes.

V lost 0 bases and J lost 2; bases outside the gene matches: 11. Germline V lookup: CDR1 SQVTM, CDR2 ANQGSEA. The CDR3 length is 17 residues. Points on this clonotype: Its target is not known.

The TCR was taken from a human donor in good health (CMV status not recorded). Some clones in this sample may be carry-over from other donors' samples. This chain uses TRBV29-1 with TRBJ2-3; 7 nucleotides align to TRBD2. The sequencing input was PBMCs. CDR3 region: CSVEDPWGGESTDTQYF. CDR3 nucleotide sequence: TGCAGCGTTGAAGACCCGTGGGGGGGGGAGTCCACAGATACGCAGTATTTT.